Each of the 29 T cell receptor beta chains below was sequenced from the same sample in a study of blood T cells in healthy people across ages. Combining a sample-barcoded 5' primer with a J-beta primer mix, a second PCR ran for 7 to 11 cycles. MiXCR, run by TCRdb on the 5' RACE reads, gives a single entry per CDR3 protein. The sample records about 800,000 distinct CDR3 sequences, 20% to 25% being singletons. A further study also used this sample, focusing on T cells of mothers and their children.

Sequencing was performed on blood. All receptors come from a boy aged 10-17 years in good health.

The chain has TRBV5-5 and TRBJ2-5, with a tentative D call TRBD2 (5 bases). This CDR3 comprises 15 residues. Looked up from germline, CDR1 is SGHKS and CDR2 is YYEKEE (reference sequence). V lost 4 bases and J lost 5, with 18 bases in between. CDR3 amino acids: CASSRTGITTETQYF. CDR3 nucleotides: TGTGCCAGCAGCCGAACCGGGATTACTACGGAGACCCAGTACTTC.

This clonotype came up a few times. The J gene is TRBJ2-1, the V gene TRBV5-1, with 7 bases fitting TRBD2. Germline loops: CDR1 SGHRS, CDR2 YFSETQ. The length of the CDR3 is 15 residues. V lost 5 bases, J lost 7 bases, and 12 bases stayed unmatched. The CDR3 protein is CASRKEAGTRNEQFF. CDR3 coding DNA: TGCGCCAGCAGGAAGGAAGCGGGGACGAGGAATGAGCAGTTCTTC.

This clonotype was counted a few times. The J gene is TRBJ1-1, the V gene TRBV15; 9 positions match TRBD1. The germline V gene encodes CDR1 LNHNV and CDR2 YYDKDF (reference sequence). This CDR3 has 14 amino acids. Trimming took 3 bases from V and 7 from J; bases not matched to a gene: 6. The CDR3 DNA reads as TGTGCCACCAGCAGGGACAGGGGTGTGGGTGAAGCTTTCTTT. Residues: CATSRDRGVGEAFF.

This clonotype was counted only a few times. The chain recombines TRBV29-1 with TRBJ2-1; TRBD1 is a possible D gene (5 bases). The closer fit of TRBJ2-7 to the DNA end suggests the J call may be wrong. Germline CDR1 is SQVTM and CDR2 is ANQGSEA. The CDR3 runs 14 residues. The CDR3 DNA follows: TGCAGCGTTGAAAAGGGGATAGGATCGGGCGAGCAGTACTTC. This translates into CSVEKGIGSGEQYF.

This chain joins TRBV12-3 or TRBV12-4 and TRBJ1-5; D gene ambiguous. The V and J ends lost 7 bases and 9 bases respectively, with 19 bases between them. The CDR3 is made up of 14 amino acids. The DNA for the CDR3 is TGTGCCAGCACCAAGTTGTCCCTCTCGGGGCCCCAGCATTTT. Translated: CASTKLSLSGPQHF.

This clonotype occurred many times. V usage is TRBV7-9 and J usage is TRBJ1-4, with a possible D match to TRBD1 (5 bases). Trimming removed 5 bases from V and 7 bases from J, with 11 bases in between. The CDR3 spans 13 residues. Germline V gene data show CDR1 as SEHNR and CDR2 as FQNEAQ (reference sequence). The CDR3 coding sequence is TGTGCCAGCAGCCCCCCGGGGGGTGAAAAACTGTTTTTT. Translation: CASSPPGGEKLFF.

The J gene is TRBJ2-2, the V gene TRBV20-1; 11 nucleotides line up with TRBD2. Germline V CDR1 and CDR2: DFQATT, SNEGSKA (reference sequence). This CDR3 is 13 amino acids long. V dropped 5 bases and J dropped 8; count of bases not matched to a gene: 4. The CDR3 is CSAPTSGGGELFF. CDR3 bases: TGCAGTGCTCCCACTAGCGGGGGAGGGGAGCTGTTTTTT.

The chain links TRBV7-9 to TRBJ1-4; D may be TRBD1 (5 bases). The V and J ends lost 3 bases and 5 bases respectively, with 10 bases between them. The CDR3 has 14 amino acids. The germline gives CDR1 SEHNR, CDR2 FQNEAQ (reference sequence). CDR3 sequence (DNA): TGTGCCAGCAGCTTGGGACCGATCAATGAAAAACTGTTTTTT. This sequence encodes CASSLGPINEKLFF.

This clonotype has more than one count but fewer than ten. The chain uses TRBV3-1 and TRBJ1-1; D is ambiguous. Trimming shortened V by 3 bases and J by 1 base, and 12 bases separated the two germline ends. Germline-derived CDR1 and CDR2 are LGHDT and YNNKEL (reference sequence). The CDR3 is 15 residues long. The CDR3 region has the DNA TGTGCCAGCAGCCACGGCGTTCAGTGGAACACTGAAGCTTTCTTT. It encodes CASSHGVQWNTEAFF.

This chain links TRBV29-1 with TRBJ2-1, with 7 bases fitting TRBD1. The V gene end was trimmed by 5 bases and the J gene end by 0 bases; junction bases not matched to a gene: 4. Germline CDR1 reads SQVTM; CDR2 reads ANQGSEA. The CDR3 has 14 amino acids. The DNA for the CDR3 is TGCAGCGTTTCGGACAGGAGCTCCTACAATGAGCAGTTCTTC. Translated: CSVSDRSSYNEQFF.

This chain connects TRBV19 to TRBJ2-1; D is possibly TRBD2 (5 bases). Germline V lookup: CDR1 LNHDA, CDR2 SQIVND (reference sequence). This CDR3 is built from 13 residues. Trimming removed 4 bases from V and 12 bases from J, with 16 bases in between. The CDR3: CASSTDYDDGQFF. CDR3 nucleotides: TGTGCCAGTAGTACCGACTATGACGATGGGCAGTTCTTC.

The CDR3: CASSQDPSAIQYF. DNA for the CDR3: TGCGCCAGCAGCCAAGATCCATCTGCCATTCAGTACTTC. The gene calls are TRBV4-3 and TRBJ2-4; no definite D call. From germline, CDR1 is LGHNA and CDR2 YSLEER. CDR3 length: 13 amino acids. The V and J ends lost 0 bases and 9 bases respectively, with 9 bases between them.

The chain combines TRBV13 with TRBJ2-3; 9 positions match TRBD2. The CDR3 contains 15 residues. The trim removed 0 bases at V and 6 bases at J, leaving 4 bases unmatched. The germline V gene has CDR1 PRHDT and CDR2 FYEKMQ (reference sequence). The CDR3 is CASSLGRSGGDTQYF. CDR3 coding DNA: TGTGCCAGCAGCTTAGGTCGTAGCGGGGGCGATACGCAGTATTTT.

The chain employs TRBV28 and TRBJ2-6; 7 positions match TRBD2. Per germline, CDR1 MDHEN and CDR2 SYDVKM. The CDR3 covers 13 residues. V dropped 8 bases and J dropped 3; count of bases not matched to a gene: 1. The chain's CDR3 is CASRGDGANVLTF. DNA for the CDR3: TGTGCCAGCCGGGGGGATGGGGCCAACGTCCTGACTTTC.

DNA for the CDR3: TGTGCCAGCAGCCAAGAAGAGGGACAGGGAGCCTACGAGCAGTACTTC. Protein: CASSQEEGQGAYEQYF. The chain links TRBV4-2 to TRBJ2-5; 9 bases map to TRBD1. The J call may be mistaken, given a closer DNA end match to TRBJ2-7. This CDR3 contains 16 residues. Germline CDR1 is LGHNA and CDR2 is YNFKEQ.

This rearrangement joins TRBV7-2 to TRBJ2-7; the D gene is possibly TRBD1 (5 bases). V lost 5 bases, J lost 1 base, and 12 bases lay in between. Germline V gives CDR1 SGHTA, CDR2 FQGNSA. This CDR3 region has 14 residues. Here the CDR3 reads CASSQQSGSYEQYF. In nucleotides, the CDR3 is TGTGCCAGCAGCCAGCAGTCAGGGTCCTACGAGCAGTACTTC. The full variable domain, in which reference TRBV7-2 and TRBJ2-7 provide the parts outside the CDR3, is GAGVSQSPSNKVTEKGKDVELRCDPISGHTALYWYRQSLGQGLEFLIYFQGNSAPDKSGLPSDRFSAERTGGSVSTLTIQRTQQEDSAVYLCASSQQSGSYEQYFGPGTRLTVT.

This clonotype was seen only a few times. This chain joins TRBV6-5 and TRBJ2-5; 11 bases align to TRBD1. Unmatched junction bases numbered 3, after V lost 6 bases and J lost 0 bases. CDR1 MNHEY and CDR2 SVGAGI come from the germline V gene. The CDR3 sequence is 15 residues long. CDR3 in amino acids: CASSGQGANQETQYF. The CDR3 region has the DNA TGTGCCAGCAGCGGACAGGGGGCTAACCAAGAGACCCAGTACTTC.

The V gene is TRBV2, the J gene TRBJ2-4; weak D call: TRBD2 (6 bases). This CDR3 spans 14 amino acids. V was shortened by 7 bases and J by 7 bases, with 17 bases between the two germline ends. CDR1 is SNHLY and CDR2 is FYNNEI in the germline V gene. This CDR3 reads CASTFPSGANIQYF. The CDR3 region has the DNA TGTGCCAGCACATTCCCCTCGGGAGCGAACATTCAGTACTTC.

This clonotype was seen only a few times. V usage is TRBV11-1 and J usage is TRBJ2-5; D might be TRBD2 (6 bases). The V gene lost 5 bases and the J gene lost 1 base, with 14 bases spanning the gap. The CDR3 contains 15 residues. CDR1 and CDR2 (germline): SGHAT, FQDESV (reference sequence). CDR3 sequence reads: CASSLFSGTQETQYF. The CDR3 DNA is TGTGCCAGCAGCCTATTTAGCGGAACCCAAGAGACCCAGTACTTC.

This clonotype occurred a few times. In DNA form, the CDR3 reads TGTGCCAGCAGTGTATGGGCCGGGACAGGGGGGTCTGAAGCTTTCTTT. This translates into CASSVWAGTGGSEAFF. The chain couples TRBV2 to TRBJ1-1; 11 bases line up with TRBD1. The V and J ends lost 4 bases and 6 bases, in that order; junction bases with no gene match: 10. The CDR3 is 16 residues long. CDR1 is SNHLY, CDR2 FYNNEI, per germline.

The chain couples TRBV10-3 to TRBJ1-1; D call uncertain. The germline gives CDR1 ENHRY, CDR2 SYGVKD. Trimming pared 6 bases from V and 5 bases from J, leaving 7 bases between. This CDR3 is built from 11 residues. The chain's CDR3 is CAIRENTEAFF. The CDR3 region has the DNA TGTGCCATCAGAGAGAATACTGAAGCTTTCTTT.

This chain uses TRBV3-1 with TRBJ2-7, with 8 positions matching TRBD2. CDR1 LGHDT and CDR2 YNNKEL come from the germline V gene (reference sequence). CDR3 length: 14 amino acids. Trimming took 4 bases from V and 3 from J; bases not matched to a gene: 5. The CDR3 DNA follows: TGTGCCAGCAGCCTTAGCGGGACGGACTACGAGCAGTACTTC. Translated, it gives CASSLSGTDYEQYF.

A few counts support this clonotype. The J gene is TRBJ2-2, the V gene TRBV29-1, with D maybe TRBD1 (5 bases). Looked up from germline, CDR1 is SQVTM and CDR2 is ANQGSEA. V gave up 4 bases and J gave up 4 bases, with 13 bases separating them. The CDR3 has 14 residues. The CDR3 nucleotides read TGCAGCGTTGGGCTCGAGACAGCCACCGGGGAGCTGTTTTTT. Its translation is CSVGLETATGELFF.

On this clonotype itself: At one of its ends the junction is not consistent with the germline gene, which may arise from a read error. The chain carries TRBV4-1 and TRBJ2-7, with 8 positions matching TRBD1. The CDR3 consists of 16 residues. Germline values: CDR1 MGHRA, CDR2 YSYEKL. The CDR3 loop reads CASGQDTTGGLREQYF. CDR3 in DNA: TGCGCCAGCGGCCAAGATACCACAGGGGGATTGCGTGAGCAGTACTTC.

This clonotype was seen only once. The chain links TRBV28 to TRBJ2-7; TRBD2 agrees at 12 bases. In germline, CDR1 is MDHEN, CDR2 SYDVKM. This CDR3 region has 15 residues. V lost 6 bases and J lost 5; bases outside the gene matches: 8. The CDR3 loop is CASSKPGLAGHEQYF. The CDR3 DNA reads TGTGCCAGCAGCAAACCGGGACTAGCGGGCCACGAGCAGTACTTC. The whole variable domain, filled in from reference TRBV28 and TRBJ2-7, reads DVKVTQSSRYLVKRTGEKVFLECVQDMDHENMFWYRQDPGLGLRLIYFSYDVKMKEKGDIPEGYSVSREKKERFSLILESASTNQTSMYLCASSKPGLAGHEQYFGPGTRLTVT.

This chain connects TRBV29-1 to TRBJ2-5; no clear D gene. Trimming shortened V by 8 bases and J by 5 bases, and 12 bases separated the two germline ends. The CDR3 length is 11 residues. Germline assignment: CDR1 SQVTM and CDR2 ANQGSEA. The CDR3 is CSLGLSETQYF. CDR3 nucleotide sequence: TGCAGCCTCGGTTTGTCGGAGACCCAGTACTTC. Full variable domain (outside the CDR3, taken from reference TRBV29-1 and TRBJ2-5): SAVISQKPSRDICQRGTSLTIQCQVDSQVTMMFWYRQQPGQSLTLIATANQGSEATYESGFVIDKFPISRPNLTFSTLTVSNMSPEDSSIYLCSLGLSETQYFGPGTRLLVL.

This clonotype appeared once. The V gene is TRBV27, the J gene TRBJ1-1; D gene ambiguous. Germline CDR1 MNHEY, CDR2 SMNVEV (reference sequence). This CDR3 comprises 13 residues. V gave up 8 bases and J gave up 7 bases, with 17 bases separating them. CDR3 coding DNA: TGTGCCAGCGGCCTACCATCAAGCGGTGAAGCTTTCTTT. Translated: CASGLPSSGEAFF.

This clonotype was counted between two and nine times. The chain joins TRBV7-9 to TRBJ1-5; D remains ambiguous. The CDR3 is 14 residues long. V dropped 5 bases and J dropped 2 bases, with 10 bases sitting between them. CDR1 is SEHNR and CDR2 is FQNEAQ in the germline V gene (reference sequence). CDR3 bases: TGTGCCAGCAGCGGAGGAGTGGGCAATCAGCCCCAGCATTTT. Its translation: CASSGGVGNQPQHF. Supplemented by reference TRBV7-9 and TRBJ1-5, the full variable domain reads DTGVSQNPRHKITKRGQNVTFRCDPISEHNRLYWYRQTLGQGPEFLTYFQNEAQLEKSRLLSDRFSAERPKGSFSTLEIQRTEQGDSAMYLCASSGGVGNQPQHFGDGTRLSIL.

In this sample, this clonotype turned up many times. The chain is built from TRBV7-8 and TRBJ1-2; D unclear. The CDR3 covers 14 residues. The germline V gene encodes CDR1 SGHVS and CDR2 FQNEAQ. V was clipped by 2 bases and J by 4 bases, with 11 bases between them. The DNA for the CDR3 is TGTGCCAGCAGCTTATCTGGCGGCCGCTATGGCTACACCTTC. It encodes CASSLSGGRYGYTF.